This T cell receptor beta chain was identified during a study of blood T cell repertoires in COVID-19. Study information: Samples of COVID-19 (acute and convalescent) were obtained from the United States, Italy and Spain. The analysed material was cDNA or gDNA that came from T cells, B-cell-depleted T cells, or PBMCs.

J gave up 8 bases and V 7 bases, and 7 bases lay outside the gene matches. The CDR3 is 13 residues long. The germline V gene encodes CDR1 LNHDA and CDR2 SQIVND (reference sequence). Authors' processing steps: Scientists estimated how many nucleated cells there were by amplifying reference gene primers. The data were produced by immunoSEQ multiplex PCR, yet TCRdb's version contains in-frame clones alone and is incomplete. For V, J and clone size, that table is used; D and trimming come from the DNA. The table records some 290,000 clones, 85% to 90% of them present only once. Seattle researchers signed up patients amid active infection and tracked them longitudinally.

This sequence was found in a woman aged 30 to 39 with COVID-19, enrolled during active disease. Material for sequencing was peripheral blood. The V gene is TRBV19, the J gene TRBJ2-1, with 8 nucleotides matching TRBD2. CDR3 sequence (DNA): TGTGCCAGTACCAGCGGGGGTCAAGATGAGCAGTTCTTC. This codes for CASTSGGQDEQFF.